This T cell receptor beta chain was observed in a study of preoperative IRX-2 immunotherapy in early breast cancer. CDR3 size: 14 residues. Trimming removed 2 bases at V and 3 bases at J, with 10 bases between. Germline assignment: CDR1 MNHNY and CDR2 SVGAGI (reference sequence). Specified treatment: preoperative locoregional IRX-2 cytokine immunotherapy. Profiled with immunoSEQ multiplex PCR; TCRdb holds only in-frame clones, not every one. Of about 29,000 clones listed, roughly 90% are singletons. The sample was collected from a patient treated with IRX-2 immunotherapy. This TCR was recovered from a human donor with breast cancer. The V gene is TRBV6-6, the J gene TRBJ2-5; possible D gene TRBD1, 5 bases. CDR3 nucleotide sequence: TGTGCCAGCAGTTACAATGGCAGGGAAGAGACCCAGTACTTC. This sequence encodes CASSYNGREETQYF.